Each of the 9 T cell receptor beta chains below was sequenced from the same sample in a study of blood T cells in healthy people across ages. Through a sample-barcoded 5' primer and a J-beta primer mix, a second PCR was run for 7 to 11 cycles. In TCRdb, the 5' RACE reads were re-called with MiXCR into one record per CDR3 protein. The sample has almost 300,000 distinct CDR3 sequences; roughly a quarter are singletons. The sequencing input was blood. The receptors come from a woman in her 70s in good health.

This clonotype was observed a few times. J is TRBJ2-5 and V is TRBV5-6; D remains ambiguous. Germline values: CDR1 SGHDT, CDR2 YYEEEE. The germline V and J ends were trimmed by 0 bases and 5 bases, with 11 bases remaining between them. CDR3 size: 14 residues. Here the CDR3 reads CASSLDLRRETQYF. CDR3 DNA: TGTGCCAGCAGCTTGGATCTCAGGCGGGAGACCCAGTACTTC.

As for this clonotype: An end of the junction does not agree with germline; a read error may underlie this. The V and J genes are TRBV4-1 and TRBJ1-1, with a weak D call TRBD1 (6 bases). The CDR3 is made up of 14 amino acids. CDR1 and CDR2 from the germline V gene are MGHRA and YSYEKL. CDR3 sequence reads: CASSHGGGATEAFF. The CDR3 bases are TGCGCCAGCAGCCATGGCGGGGGGGCTACTGAAGCCTTCTTT.

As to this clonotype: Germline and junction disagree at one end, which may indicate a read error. The CDR3 sequence: CASSPLAGVLIF. CDR3 sequence (DNA): TGTGCCAGCAGTCCACTAGCGGGAGTCCTGATCTTC. The chain combines TRBV12-3 or TRBV12-4 with TRBJ2-5; 11 nucleotides line up with TRBD2. The CDR3 loop spans 12 amino acids.

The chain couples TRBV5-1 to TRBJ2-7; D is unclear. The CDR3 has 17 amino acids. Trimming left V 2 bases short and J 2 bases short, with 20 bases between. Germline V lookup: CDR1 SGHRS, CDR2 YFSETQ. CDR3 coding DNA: TGCGCCAGCAGCTTCCGGGCCGGTGACTGGTCGACCTACGAGCAGTACTTC. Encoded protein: CASSFRAGDWSTYEQYF.

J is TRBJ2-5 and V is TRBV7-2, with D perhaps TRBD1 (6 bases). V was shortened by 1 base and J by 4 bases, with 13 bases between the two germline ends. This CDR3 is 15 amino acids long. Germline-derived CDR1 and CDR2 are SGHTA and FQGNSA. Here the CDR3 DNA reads TGTGCCAGCAGCTTAGGGGGGCAGGTTAGAGAGACCCAGTACTTC. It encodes CASSLGGQVRETQYF. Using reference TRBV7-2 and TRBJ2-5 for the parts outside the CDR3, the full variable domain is GAGVSQSPSNKVTEKGKDVELRCDPISGHTALYWYRQSLGQGLEFLIYFQGNSAPDKSGLPSDRFSAERTGGSVSTLTIQRTQQEDSAVYLCASSLGGQVRETQYFGPGTRLLVL.

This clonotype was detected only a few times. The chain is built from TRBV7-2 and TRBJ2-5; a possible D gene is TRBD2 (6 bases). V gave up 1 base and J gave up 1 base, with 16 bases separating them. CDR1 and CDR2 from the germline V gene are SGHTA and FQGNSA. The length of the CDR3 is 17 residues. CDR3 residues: CASSLEWELGGQETQYF. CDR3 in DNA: TGTGCCAGCAGCTTAGAATGGGAGTTGGGGGGCCAAGAGACCCAGTACTTC.

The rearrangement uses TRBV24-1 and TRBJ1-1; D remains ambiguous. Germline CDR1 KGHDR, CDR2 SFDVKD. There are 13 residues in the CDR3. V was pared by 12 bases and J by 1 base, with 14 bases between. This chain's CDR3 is CAVKDAKNTEAFF. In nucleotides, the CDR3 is TGTGCCGTAAAGGACGCTAAGAACACTGAAGCTTTCTTT.

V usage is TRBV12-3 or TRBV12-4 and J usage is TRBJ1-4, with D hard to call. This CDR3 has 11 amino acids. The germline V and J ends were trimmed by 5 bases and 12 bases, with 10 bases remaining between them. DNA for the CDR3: TGTGCCAGCAGTCCCTCGGGAGAACTGTTTTTT. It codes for CASSPSGELFF.

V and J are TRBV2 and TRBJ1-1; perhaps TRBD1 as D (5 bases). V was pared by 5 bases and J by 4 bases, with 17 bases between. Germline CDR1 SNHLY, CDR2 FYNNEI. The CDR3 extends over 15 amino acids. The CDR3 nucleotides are TGTGCCAGCAGTTACAGCGGGGACGGGGTCACTGAAGCTTTCTTT. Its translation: CASSYSGDGVTEAFF.